The 21 T cell receptor beta chains reported below all come from one sample, sequenced in a study of cytomegalovirus exposure and HLA in healthy donors. PCR amplification relied on 60 Vbeta primers (plus 13 Jbeta primers). Assay used: immunoSEQ multiplex PCR; TCRdb lists only in-frame clones, some missing. Of fewer than 100,000 clones listed, roughly three quarters are singletons. The sample was PBMCs. The receptors originated from a man aged 35 to 55 in good health and CMV-seronegative.

This chain links TRBV9 with TRBJ2-1; TRBD2 aligns across 7 bases. The V gene end was trimmed by 4 bases and the J gene end by 4 bases; junction bases not matched to a gene: 11. Germline CDR1 is SGDLS and CDR2 is YYNGEE. The CDR3 is 16 amino acids. CDR3: CASSPPGGGPYNEQFF. In nucleotides, the CDR3 is TGTGCCAGCAGCCCCCCCGGCGGGGGACCTTACAATGAGCAGTTCTTC.

The CDR3 DNA follows: TGTGCCAGCAGCTTAGCGGGAGGTCGGAACACCGGGGAGCTGTTTTTT. It codes for CASSLAGGRNTGELFF. The genes are TRBV5-5 and TRBJ2-2; 9 bases match TRBD2. The CDR3 length is 16 residues. V shed 2 bases, J shed 1 base, and the junction held 3 bases outside the gene matches. Germline CDR1 SGHKS, CDR2 YYEKEE (reference sequence).

This chain joins TRBV6-5 and TRBJ2-3; D gene ambiguous. Germline V gives CDR1 MNHEY, CDR2 SVGAGI. Trimming pared 1 base from V and 2 bases from J, leaving 10 bases between. This CDR3 has 15 residues. The CDR3 coding sequence is TGTGCCAGCAGTTACTTTGGCGGAACCACAGATACGCAGTATTTT. Encoded protein: CASSYFGGTTDTQYF.

This clone came up a few times. This chain connects TRBV9 to TRBJ2-7, with 7 bases lining up with TRBD2. CDR1 and CDR2 (germline): SGDLS, YYNGEE. After removal of 4 bases from V and 5 bases from J, the junction contained 9 bases not matched to a gene. The CDR3 contains 14 residues. The CDR3: CASSSAAGENEQYF. The CDR3 nucleotides are TGTGCCAGCAGCAGCGCTGCGGGAGAAAACGAGCAGTACTTC.

This clone was counted only a few times. The V call is TRBV27, the J call TRBJ2-3; 11 positions match TRBD2. Unmatched junction bases numbered 7, after V lost 6 bases and J lost 2 bases. CDR1 is MNHEY and CDR2 is SMNVEV in the germline V gene (reference sequence). The CDR3 sequence is 16 residues long. This CDR3 reads CASRRTSGRITDTQYF. CDR3 coding DNA: TGTGCCAGCAGGAGAACTAGCGGGAGAATCACAGATACGCAGTATTTT.

In its sample, this clone was seen a few times. This chain uses TRBV4-3 with TRBJ2-7, with D maybe TRBD2 (5 bases). V was clipped by 4 bases and J by 1 base, with 14 bases between them. The CDR3 is made up of 15 amino acids. Germline V gene data show CDR1 as LGHNA and CDR2 as YSLEER. The CDR3 DNA follows: TGCGCCAGCAGCCGAGAACACAGCGGTTCCTACGAGCAGTACTTC. Translation gives CASSREHSGSYEQYF.

Only a few counts were recorded for this clone. This chain uses TRBV27 with TRBJ1-6; 7 bases are a match to TRBD1. Germline V CDR1 and CDR2: MNHEY, SMNVEV (reference sequence). The CDR3 runs to 15 residues. V dropped 6 bases and J dropped 6; count of bases not matched to a gene: 8. The CDR3 here is CASSQGVPRNSPLHF. DNA of the CDR3: TGTGCCAGCAGCCAGGGGGTTCCCCGTAATTCACCCCTCCACTTT.

V is TRBV7-8 and J is TRBJ1-4; D not certain. This CDR3 region has 15 residues. V was shortened by 6 bases and J by 8 bases, with 19 bases between the two germline ends. Germline V gene data show CDR1 as SGHVS and CDR2 as FQNEAQ. CDR3 coding DNA: TGTGCCAGCAGACGAACGCCCGAGACTGGCGAAAAACTGTTTTTT. Its translation: CASRRTPETGEKLFF.

This clone has more than one count but fewer than ten. J is TRBJ2-3 and V is TRBV7-3; 12 bases are a match to TRBD2. This CDR3 has 16 residues. J lost 9 bases, V lost 5 bases, and 12 bases had no gene match. The germline gives CDR1 SGHTA, CDR2 FQGTGA. The CDR3 spells CASSPGLAGKLSTQYF. The CDR3 DNA sequence: TGTGCCAGCAGCCCCGGACTAGCGGGGAAACTCTCGACGCAGTATTTT.

The chain recombines TRBV4-2 with TRBJ2-5; 10 bases align to TRBD2. Germline values: CDR1 LGHNA, CDR2 YNFKEQ. The CDR3 is 18 residues long. V was clipped by 4 bases and J by 4 bases; unmatched bases: 15. The chain's CDR3 is CASSPRTSGGNEGETQYF. The CDR3 bases are TGTGCCAGCAGCCCTCGGACTAGCGGAGGCAATGAGGGAGAGACCCAGTACTTC.

The chain couples TRBV4-3 to TRBJ2-7, with 8 bases matching TRBD1. The germline V gene encodes CDR1 LGHNA and CDR2 YSLEER. The CDR3 runs 12 residues. Trimming cost V 3 bases and J 9 bases; bases outside gene matches: 4. The CDR3 region has the DNA TGCGCCAGCAGCCAGGAAGGACAGGGGCAGTACTTC. This encodes CASSQEGQGQYF.

The rearrangement links TRBV9 to TRBJ2-1, with 12 bases matching TRBD1. This CDR3 has 20 amino acids. CDR1 is SGDLS and CDR2 is YYNGEE in the germline V gene. The V and J ends lost 3 bases and 0 bases, in that order; junction bases with no gene match: 13. The CDR3 spells CASSAQWGQGAPSSYNEQFF. The DNA for the CDR3 is TGTGCCAGCAGCGCTCAGTGGGGACAGGGGGCTCCCAGCTCCTACAATGAGCAGTTCTTC.

This clone came up once. Here the CDR3 DNA reads TGCGCCAGCAGCCAATGGCTAGCGGGGTACAATGAGCAGTTCTTC. Protein sequence: CASSQWLAGYNEQFF. This chain joins TRBV4-3 and TRBJ2-1, with TRBD2 identical over 9 bases. CDR3 length: 15 amino acids. Trimming cost V 2 bases and J 4 bases; bases outside gene matches: 3. Per germline, CDR1 LGHNA and CDR2 YSLEER.

The sample holds a few counts of this clone. The J gene is TRBJ1-3, the V gene TRBV9, with D possibly TRBD1 on 5 matching bases. The germline CDR1 and CDR2 sequences are SGDLS and YYNGEE. V dropped 3 bases and J dropped 0 bases, with 19 bases sitting between them. This CDR3 has 18 amino acids. The CDR3 spells CASSDRGGAHFSGNTIYF. CDR3 bases: TGTGCCAGCAGCGATCGTGGAGGGGCCCACTTCTCTGGAAACACCATATATTTT.

The chain is built from TRBV19 and TRBJ1-2, with TRBD1 matching over 8 bases. The CDR3 totals 14 residues. Germline lookup yields CDR1 LNHDA and CDR2 SQIVND (reference sequence). Unmatched junction bases numbered 10, after V lost 5 bases and J lost 8 bases. The CDR3 sequence is CASSEGQGPRGYTF. DNA for the CDR3: TGTGCCAGTAGTGAAGGACAGGGACCTAGAGGCTACACCTTC.

The chain links TRBV14 to TRBJ1-1, with unresolved D. Trimming left V 4 bases short and J 1 base short, with 7 bases between. The CDR3 extends over 13 amino acids. Germline CDR1 is SGHDN and CDR2 is FVKESK. In DNA form, the CDR3 reads TGTGCCAGCAGCCTCTCTAAGAACACTGAAGCTTTCTTT. This gives the protein CASSLSKNTEAFF. The variable domain in full, with the rest retrieved from reference TRBV14 and TRBJ1-1, is EAGVTQFPSHSVIEKGQTVTLRCDPISGHDNLYWYRRVMGKEIKFLLHFVKESKQDESGMPNNRFLAERTGGTYSTLKVQPAELEDSGVYFCASSLSKNTEAFFGQGTRLTVV.

The V gene is TRBV7-2, the J gene TRBJ2-1, with D possibly being TRBD2 (6 bases). V lost 1 base, J lost 12 bases, and 16 bases lay in between. Germline loops: CDR1 SGHTA, CDR2 FQGNSA. CDR3 length: 14 amino acids. In DNA form, the CDR3 reads TGTGCCAGCAGCTTAGAGGCCGCCGGGAGTGGGCAGTTCTTC. Its translation: CASSLEAAGSGQFF.

The chain employs TRBV19 and TRBJ2-7, with D possibly being TRBD2 (6 bases). V lost 2 bases to trimming and J lost 3 bases, with 14 bases between them. Germline V CDR1 and CDR2: LNHDA, SQIVND (reference sequence). There are 15 residues in the CDR3. CDR3 nucleotides: TGTGCCAGTAGTATACGGGCGGGACGGGACTACGAGCAGTACTTC. Translated: CASSIRAGRDYEQYF.

V and J are TRBV28 and TRBJ1-5, with 7 nucleotides matching TRBD1. Trimming cost V 5 bases and J 5 bases; bases outside gene matches: 6. The CDR3 runs 14 residues. Germline V gives CDR1 MDHEN, CDR2 SYDVKM. For the CDR3, the DNA is TGTGCCAGCAGTCCCGGACAGGACTATCAGCCCCAGCATTTT. It yields the protein CASSPGQDYQPQHF.

V is TRBV9 and J is TRBJ2-2; TRBD1 agrees at 11 bases. Unmatched junction bases numbered 4, after V lost 3 bases and J lost 6 bases. This CDR3 has 15 amino acids. Germline CDR1 SGDLS, CDR2 YYNGEE. This CDR3 reads CASSGGQGASGELFF. CDR3 in DNA: TGTGCCAGCAGCGGAGGACAGGGGGCATCCGGGGAGCTGTTTTTT. Supplemented by reference TRBV9 and TRBJ2-2, the full variable domain reads DSGVTQTPKHLITATGQRVTLRCSPRSGDLSVYWYQQSLDQGLQFLIQYYNGEERAKGNILERFSAQQFPDLHSELNLSSLELGDSALYFCASSGGQGASGELFFGEGSRLTVL.

The chain combines TRBV9 with TRBJ2-3; perhaps TRBD1 as D (6 bases). This CDR3 is built from 14 residues. CDR1 and CDR2 from the germline V gene are SGDLS and YYNGEE. V lost 4 bases and J lost 5, with 14 bases in between. The CDR3 spells CASSLRLGGDTQYF. Here the CDR3 DNA reads TGTGCCAGCAGCCTCCGCCTAGGGGGAGATACGCAGTATTTT.